The 7 T cell receptor beta chains reported below all come from one sample, sequenced in a study of persistence of HIV-infected CD4 T cells. The antigens for these receptors are not known. Sequencing used immunoSEQ version 4 in survey mode. Data came from immunoSEQ multiplex PCR; TCRdb stores just in-frame clones and leaves some out. Of more than 35,000 clones in the sample, 65% to 85% were seen once. Cells were stimulated with CMV-infected fibroblast lysates at 8 to 10 ug/mL. Memory cells lacking CD40L and CD69 with high CD45RO were sorted. This specimen consisted of CD4+ T cells sorted from PBMCs after approximately 19-hour stimulation, obtained from a patient who received antiretroviral therapy. The origin of the receptors is an adult man with HIV who was CMV-seropositive.

The CDR3 region is CASSPSLNQPQHF. CDR3 coding DNA: TGTGCCAGCAGTCCAAGTTTGAATCAGCCCCAGCATTTT. This rearrangement joins TRBV27 to TRBJ1-5; D is unclear. CDR1 MNHEY and CDR2 SMNVEV come from the germline V gene (reference sequence). Between the trimmed V and J ends, which lost 5 bases and 4 bases, there was a span of 9 bases. This CDR3 spans 13 amino acids.

The chain combines TRBV19 with TRBJ2-1, with 10 bases identical to TRBD1. Looked up from germline, CDR1 is LNHDA and CDR2 is SQIVND (reference sequence). The CDR3 is 12 amino acids. Losses at the gene ends were 5 bases for V and 8 bases for J; bases not matched to a gene: 0. The CDR3 DNA reads as TGTGCCAGTAGTGACAGGGGGCATGAGCAGTTCTTC. Amino acids: CASSDRGHEQFF.

This clone was counted a single time. The V gene is TRBV28, the J gene TRBJ2-3; weak D call: TRBD2 (7 bases). Germline V CDR1 and CDR2: MDHEN, SYDVKM. V lost 2 bases, J lost 4 bases, and 10 bases lay in between. The CDR3 spans 14 residues. This CDR3 reads CASSLPGGADTQYF. The CDR3 DNA sequence: TGTGCCAGCAGTTTACCGGGGGGCGCAGATACGCAGTATTTT.

This chain uses TRBV18 with TRBJ1-3; tentative D call: TRBD1 (5 bases). V lost 6 bases and J lost 2, with 14 bases in between. Germline V gene sequence: CDR1 KGHSH, CDR2 LQKENI. This CDR3 is 15 amino acids long. In nucleotides, the CDR3 is TGTGCCAGCTCGCCCGGGACCACGCCTGGAAACACCATATATTTT. Its translation: CASSPGTTPGNTIYF.

This clone was seen a single time. The chain couples TRBV2 to TRBJ1-1; 9 bases are a match to TRBD1. The V and J ends lost 7 bases and 5 bases, in that order; junction bases with no gene match: 14. From germline, CDR1 is SNHLY and CDR2 FYNNEI. The CDR3 covers 16 residues. CDR3: CASIRLGQGKGTEAFF. The CDR3 nucleotides read TGTGCCAGCATCCGCCTGGGACAGGGCAAGGGAACTGAAGCTTTCTTT.

V and J are TRBV7-9 and TRBJ1-1; TRBD1 is a possible D gene (6 bases). Between the trimmed V and J ends, which lost 1 base and 13 bases, there was a span of 13 bases. The germline gives CDR1 SEHNR, CDR2 FQNEAQ (reference sequence). This CDR3 region has 12 residues. The CDR3 reads CASSLGGGQDFF. DNA of the CDR3: TGTGCCAGCAGCTTAGGCGGGGGCCAAGATTTCTTT.

The chain uses TRBV18 and TRBJ2-2; 8 bases are shared with TRBD1. The CDR3 consists of 15 residues. With V trimmed by 3 bases and J by 4 bases, 4 bases remained unmatched. Germline-derived CDR1 and CDR2 are KGHSH and LQKENI. The CDR3 bases are TGTGCCAGCTCACCCGACAGGGGAGGCACCGGGGAGCTGTTTTTT. This encodes CASSPDRGGTGELFF.